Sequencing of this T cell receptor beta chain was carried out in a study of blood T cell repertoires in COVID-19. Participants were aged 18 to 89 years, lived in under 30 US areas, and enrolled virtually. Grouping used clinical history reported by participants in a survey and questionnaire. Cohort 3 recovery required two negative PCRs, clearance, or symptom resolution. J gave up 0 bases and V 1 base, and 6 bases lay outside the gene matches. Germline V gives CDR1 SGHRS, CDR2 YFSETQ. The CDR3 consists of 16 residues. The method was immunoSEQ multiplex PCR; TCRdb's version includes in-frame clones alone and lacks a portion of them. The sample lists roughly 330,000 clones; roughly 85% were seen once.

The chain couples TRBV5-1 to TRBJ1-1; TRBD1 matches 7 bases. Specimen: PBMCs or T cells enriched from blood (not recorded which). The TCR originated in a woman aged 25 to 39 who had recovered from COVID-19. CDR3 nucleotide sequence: TGCGCCAGCAGCTTGATAGGGGGCCCTATGAACACTGAAGCTTTCTTT. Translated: CASSLIGGPMNTEAFF. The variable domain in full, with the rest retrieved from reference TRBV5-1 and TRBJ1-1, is KAGVTQTPRYLIKTRGQQVTLSCSPISGHRSVSWYQQTPGQGLQFLFEYFSETQRNKGNFPGRFSGRQFSNSRSEMNVSTLELGDSALYLCASSLIGGPMNTEAFFGQGTRLTVV.